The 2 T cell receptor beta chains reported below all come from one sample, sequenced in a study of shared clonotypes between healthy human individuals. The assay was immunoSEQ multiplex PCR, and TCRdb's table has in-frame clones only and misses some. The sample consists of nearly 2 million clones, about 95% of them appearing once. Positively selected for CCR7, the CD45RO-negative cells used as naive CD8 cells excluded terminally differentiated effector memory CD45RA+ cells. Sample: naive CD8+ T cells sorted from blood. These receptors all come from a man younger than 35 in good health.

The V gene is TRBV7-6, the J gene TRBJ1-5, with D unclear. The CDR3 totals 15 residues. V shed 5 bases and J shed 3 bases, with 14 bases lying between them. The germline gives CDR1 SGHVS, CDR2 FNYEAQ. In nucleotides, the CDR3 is TGTGCCAGCAGCCCCGATTGGCGGGACAATCAGCCCCAGCATTTT. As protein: CASSPDWRDNQPQHF.

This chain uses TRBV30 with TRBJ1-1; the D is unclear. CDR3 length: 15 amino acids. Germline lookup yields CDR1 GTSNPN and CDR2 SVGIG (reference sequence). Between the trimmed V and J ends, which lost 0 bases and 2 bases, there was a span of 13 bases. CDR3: CAWSVSPPPNTEAFF. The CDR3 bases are TGTGCCTGGAGTGTTTCGCCACCGCCTAACACTGAAGCTTTCTTT. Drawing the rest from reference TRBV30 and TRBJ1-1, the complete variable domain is SQTIHQWPATLVQPVGSPLSLECTVEGTSNPNLYWYRQAAGRGLQLLFYSVGIGQISSEVPQNLSASRPQDRQFILSSKKLLLSDSGFYLCAWSVSPPPNTEAFFGQGTRLTVV.